The clone carrying this TCR beta chain was detected ten times or more. The antigen remains unidentified. The data derive from a study of CD8 T cells in ankylosing spondylitis. The study's findings and limits: One TCR beta motif, made up of roughly eight highly homologous variants, appeared characteristic of ankylosing spondylitis blood. Earlier work had already found some motif variants in reactive arthritis synovial fluid and blood.

V shed 5 bases, J shed 4 bases, and the junction held 5 bases outside the gene matches. Germline CDR1 and CDR2: MNHNS and SASEGT. The CDR3 is made up of 15 amino acids. With molecular barcodes, quantitative 5'-RACE was used to make the TCR beta libraries. TCRdb passed the 5' RACE reads through MiXCR, listing each CDR3 protein once. The sample holds 130,000 or so distinct CDR3 sequences; roughly 15% are singletons and the top ten take roughly 30%. V gene TRBV6-1 combines with J gene TRBJ2-1; 10 positions agree with TRBD2. The receptor was isolated from a male donor with ankylosing spondylitis. Sequencing was done on a sample of blood, either unsorted or a sorted T cell fraction (not recorded which). The CDR3 DNA reads TGTGCCAGCAGTAAGATAGCGGGAGGTTACAATGAGCAGTTCTTC. Protein sequence: CASSKIAGGYNEQFF.